The rows below give T cell receptor beta chains drawn from one sample of a study of human T cells and chemical hapten exposure. One entry per CDR3 protein results from TCRdb running MiXCR on the RACE reads. This table holds tens of thousands of distinct CDR3 sequences, over 10% found once. This sample comprised whole blood, obtained in connection with sensitization to the hapten diphenylcyclopropenone (DPC). The source is a man aged 25 to 45 with alopecia areata. Some clones in this sample may be carry-over from other donors' samples. Both conserved end residues are part of each CDR3. The order of the fields is J gene, clone size, V gene, CDR3 protein. Only part of the rows carry a size: once, few, many, or a class if the clone is expanded.

j_call: TRBJ2-3; clone_size: NA; v_call: TRBV9; cdr3_aa: CASSPIAAWTDTQYF
j_call: TRBJ1-1; clone_size: once; v_call: TRBV28; cdr3_aa: CASTIDGVYTEAFF
j_call: TRBJ2-1; clone_size: few; v_call: TRBV5-5; cdr3_aa: CASSLAALNEQFF
j_call: TRBJ2-2; clone_size: NA; v_call: TRBV6-4; cdr3_aa: CASSQTGDTGELFF
j_call: TRBJ2-1; clone_size: many; v_call: TRBV5-1; cdr3_aa: CASRPPPEGNEQFF
j_call: TRBJ2-5; clone_size: many; v_call: TRBV6-2/TRBV6-3; cdr3_aa: CASSWRGGRGKETQYF
j_call: TRBJ2-1; clone_size: few; v_call: TRBV4-3; cdr3_aa: CASSQAGGDEQFF
j_call: TRBJ2-5; clone_size: once; v_call: TRBV29-1; cdr3_aa: CSVGPGVRRETQYF
j_call: TRBJ1-2; clone_size: many; v_call: TRBV3-1; cdr3_aa: CASSQEHPTKEENYGYTF
j_call: TRBJ1-4; clone_size: few; v_call: TRBV2; cdr3_aa: CASSYDEKLFF
j_call: TRBJ2-4; clone_size: NA; v_call: TRBV24-1; cdr3_aa: CATSDPRRTGKNIQYF
j_call: TRBJ1-5; clone_size: NA; v_call: TRBV4-3; cdr3_aa: CASSQDNHQPQHF
j_call: TRBJ2-7; clone_size: NA; v_call: TRBV19; cdr3_aa: CASTGAGSYEQYF
j_call: TRBJ1-5; clone_size: many; v_call: TRBV19; cdr3_aa: CASSIVQANNQPQHF
j_call: TRBJ2-7; clone_size: NA; v_call: TRBV30; cdr3_aa: CAWAPRDRKVEQYF
j_call: TRBJ2-7; clone_size: NA; v_call: TRBV28; cdr3_aa: CASSLRTPLYEQYF